This TCR beta chain was retrieved from a study of T cells in Graves' hyperthyroidism and ophthalmopathy. About the research overall: It was at initial diagnosis, before any treatment, that peripheral blood was collected. The study, taken as a whole, reports: Ophthalmopathy prediction by the model preceded onset by a median roughly 6 months.

This clonotype was seen repeatedly, ten times or more. The target antigen is unknown. CDR1 is GTSNPN, CDR2 SVGIG, per germline (reference sequence). There are 11 residues in the CDR3. The germline V and J ends were trimmed by 6 bases and 1 base, with 7 bases remaining between them. TCR beta CDR3 regions were amplified from RNA transcripts. First-round RT-PCR targeting the TCR CDR3 was performed with the HTBI primer set. TCRdb re-derived calls from the multiplex PCR reads in MiXCR, one entry per CDR3 protein. The data show 500,000 to 650,000 distinct CDR3 sequences, with about 15% seen just once and about 16% held by the top ten.

The sequence was collected from a woman younger than 30 with Graves' ophthalmopathy. Material for sequencing was blood. The gene calls are TRBV30 and TRBJ2-7; possible D gene TRBD1, 5 bases. The CDR3 DNA follows: TGTGCCTGTGGACATTCCTACGAGCAGTACTTC. Translation gives CACGHSYEQYF.